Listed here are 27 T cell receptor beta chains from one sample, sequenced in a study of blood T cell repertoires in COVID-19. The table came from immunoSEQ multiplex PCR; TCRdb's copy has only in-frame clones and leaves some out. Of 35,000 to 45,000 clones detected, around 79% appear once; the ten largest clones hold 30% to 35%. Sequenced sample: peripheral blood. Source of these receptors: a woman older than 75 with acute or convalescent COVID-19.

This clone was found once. The CDR3 here is CAWSTSGTIQETQYF. The CDR3 DNA sequence: TGTGCCTGGAGCACTAGCGGGACGATCCAAGAGACCCAGTACTTC. The chain links TRBV30 to TRBJ2-5, with 10 bases fitting TRBD2. The CDR3 length is 15 residues. Germline loops: CDR1 GTSNPN, CDR2 SVGIG (reference sequence). V trimming: 3 bases; J trimming: 1 base; junction bases outside the gene matches: 5.

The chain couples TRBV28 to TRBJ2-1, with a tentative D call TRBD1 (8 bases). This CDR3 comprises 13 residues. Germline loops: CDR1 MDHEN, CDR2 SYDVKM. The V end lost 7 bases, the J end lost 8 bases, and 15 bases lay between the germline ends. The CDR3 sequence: CASNSQGGHEQFF. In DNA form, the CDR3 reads TGTGCCAGCAACTCACAGGGGGGGCATGAGCAGTTCTTC. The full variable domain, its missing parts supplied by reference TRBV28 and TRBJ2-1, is DVKVTQSSRYLVKRTGEKVFLECVQDMDHENMFWYRQDPGLGLRLIYFSYDVKMKEKGDIPEGYSVSREKKERFSLILESASTNQTSMYLCASNSQGGHEQFFGPGTRLTVL.

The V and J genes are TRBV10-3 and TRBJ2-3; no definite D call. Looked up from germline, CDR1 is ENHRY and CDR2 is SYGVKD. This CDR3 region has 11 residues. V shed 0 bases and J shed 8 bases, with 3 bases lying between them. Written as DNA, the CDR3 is TGTGCCATCAGTGAGTCCGGTACGCAGTATTTT. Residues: CAISESGTQYF.

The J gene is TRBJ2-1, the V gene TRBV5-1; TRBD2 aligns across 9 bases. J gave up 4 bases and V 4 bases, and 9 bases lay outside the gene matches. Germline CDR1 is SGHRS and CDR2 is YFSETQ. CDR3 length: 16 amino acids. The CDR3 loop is CASSLGRGLAYNEQFF. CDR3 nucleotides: TGCGCCAGCAGCCTAGGTAGAGGACTAGCGTACAATGAGCAGTTCTTC.

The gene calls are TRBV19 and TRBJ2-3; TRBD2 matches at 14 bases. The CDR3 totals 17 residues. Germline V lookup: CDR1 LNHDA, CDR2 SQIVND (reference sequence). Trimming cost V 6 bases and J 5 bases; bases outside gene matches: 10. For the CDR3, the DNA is TGTGCCAGTAGCCCTAGAGGGACTAGCGGGAGAGGAGATACGCAGTATTTT. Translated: CASSPRGTSGRGDTQYF.

In DNA, the CDR3 is TGTGCCTGGAGACTAGCCCATGAGCAGTTCTTC. Its protein product is CAWRLAHEQFF. This rearrangement joins TRBV30 to TRBJ2-1; TRBD2 might be the D (6 bases). The length of the CDR3 is 11 residues. Germline V CDR1 and CDR2: GTSNPN, SVGIG (reference sequence). The germline V and J ends were trimmed by 3 bases and 8 bases, with 8 bases remaining between them.

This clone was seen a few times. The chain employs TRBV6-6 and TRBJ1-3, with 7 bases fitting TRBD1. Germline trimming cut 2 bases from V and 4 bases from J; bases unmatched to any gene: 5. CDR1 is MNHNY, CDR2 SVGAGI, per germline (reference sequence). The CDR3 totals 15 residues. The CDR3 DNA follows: TGTGCCAGCAGTTACGGACAGGCCTCCGGAAACACCATATATTTT. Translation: CASSYGQASGNTIYF.

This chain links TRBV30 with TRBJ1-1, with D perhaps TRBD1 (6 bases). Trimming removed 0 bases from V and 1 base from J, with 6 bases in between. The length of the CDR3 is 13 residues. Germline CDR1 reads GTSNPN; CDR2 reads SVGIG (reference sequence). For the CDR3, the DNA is TGTGCCTGGAGTGTACAGGGGAACACTGAAGCTTTCTTT. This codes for CAWSVQGNTEAFF.

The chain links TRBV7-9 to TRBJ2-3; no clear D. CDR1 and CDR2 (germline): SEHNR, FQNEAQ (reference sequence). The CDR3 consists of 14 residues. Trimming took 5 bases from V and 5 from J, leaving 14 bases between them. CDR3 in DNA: TGTGCCAGCAGCCAGGCCATGGGTGAAGATACGCAGTATTTT. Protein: CASSQAMGEDTQYF. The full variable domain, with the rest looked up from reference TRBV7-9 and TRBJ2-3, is DTGVSQNPRHKITKRGQNVTFRCDPISEHNRLYWYRQTLGQGPEFLTYFQNEAQLEKSRLLSDRFSAERPKGSFSTLEIQRTEQGDSAMYLCASSQAMGEDTQYFGPGTRLTVL.

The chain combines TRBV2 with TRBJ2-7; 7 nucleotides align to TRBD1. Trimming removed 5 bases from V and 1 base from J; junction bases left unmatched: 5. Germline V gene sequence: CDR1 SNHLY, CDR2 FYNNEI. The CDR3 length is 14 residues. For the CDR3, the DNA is TGTGCCAGCAGTTGGGACAGCAGGTCCTACGAGCAGTACTTC. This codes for CASSWDSRSYEQYF.

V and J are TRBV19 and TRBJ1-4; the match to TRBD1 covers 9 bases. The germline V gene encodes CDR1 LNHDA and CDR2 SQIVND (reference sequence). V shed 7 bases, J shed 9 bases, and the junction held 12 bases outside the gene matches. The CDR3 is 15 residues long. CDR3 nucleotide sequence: TGTGCCAGTATGGTCATTACGACAGGGGGACAAAAACTGTTTTTT. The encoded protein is CASMVITTGGQKLFF.

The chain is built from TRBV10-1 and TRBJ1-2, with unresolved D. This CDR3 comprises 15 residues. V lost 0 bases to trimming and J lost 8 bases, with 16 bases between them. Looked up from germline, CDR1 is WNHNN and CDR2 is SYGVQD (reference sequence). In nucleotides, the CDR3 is TGCGCCAGCAGTGAGTCGTTTGGGAGGATTGAGGGCTACACCTTC. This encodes CASSESFGRIEGYTF.

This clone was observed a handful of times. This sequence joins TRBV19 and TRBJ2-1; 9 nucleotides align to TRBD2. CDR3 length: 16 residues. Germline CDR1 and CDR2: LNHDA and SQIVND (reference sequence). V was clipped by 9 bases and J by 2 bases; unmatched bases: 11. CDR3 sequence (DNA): TGTGCCAGCATCCCCGGGACTAGCAACACCTACAATGAGCAGTTCTTC. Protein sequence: CASIPGTSNTYNEQFF.

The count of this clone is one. The CDR3 nucleotides read TGTGCCAGCGGGGACAGGGCCAATCAGCCCCAGCATTTT. Translation gives CASGDRANQPQHF. This chain joins TRBV12-3 or TRBV12-4 and TRBJ1-5; 9 bases are shared with TRBD1. This CDR3 spans 13 amino acids. Germline trimming cut 8 bases from V and 3 bases from J; bases unmatched to any gene: 2.

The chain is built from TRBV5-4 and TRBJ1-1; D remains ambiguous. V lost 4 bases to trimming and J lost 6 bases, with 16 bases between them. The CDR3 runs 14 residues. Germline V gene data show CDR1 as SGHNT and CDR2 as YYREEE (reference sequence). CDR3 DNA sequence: TGTGCCAGCAGCGAGGGCAACCCCTTCTCTGAAGCTTTCTTT. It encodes CASSEGNPFSEAFF. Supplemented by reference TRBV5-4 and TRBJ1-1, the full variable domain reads ETGVTQSPTHLIKTRGQQVTLRCSSQSGHNTVSWYQQALGQGPQFIFQYYREEENGRGNFPPRFSGLQFPNYSSELNVNALELDDSALYLCASSEGNPFSEAFFGQGTRLTVV.

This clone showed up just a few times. In nucleotides, the CDR3 is TGTGCCAGCAGGTCCCGGACTAGCGGTCAAAACATTCAGTACTTC. It yields the protein CASRSRTSGQNIQYF. The chain uses TRBV27 and TRBJ2-4; 10 bases map to TRBD2. Germline values: CDR1 MNHEY, CDR2 SMNVEV (reference sequence). The J segment lost 5 bases and the V segment lost 6 bases, leaving 7 bases of the junction unmatched. The CDR3 runs 15 residues.

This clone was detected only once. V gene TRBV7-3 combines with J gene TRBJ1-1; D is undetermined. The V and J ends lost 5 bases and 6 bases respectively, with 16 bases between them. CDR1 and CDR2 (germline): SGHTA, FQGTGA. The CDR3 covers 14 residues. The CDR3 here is CASSPGSGGSEAFF. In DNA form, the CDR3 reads TGTGCCAGCAGCCCGGGCTCCGGAGGGTCTGAAGCTTTCTTT.

In nucleotides, the CDR3 is TGTGCCAGCAGACAATGGGACAGTTCCAGCGAGGGTGGCTACACCTTC. As protein: CASRQWDSSSEGGYTF. This chain connects TRBV6-7 to TRBJ1-2, with 7 bases fitting TRBD1. TRBV6-7 is an ORF for which the function is uncertain. The CDR3 runs 16 residues. Germline trimming cut 6 bases from V and 7 bases from J; bases unmatched to any gene: 17.

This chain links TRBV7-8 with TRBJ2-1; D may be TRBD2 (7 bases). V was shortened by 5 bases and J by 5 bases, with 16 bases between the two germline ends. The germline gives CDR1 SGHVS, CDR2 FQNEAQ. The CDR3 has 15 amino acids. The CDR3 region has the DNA TGTGCCAGCAGCACCCAGGGGACTAACAACAATGAGCAGTTCTTC. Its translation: CASSTQGTNNNEQFF.

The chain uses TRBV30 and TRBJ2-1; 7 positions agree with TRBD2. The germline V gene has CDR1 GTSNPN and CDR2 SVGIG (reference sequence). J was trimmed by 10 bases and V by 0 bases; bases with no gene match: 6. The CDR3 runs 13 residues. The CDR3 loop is CAWSVLAGEEQFF. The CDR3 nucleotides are TGTGCCTGGAGTGTATTGGCGGGAGAGGAGCAGTTCTTC.

The CDR3 protein is CASSPGTGTSPLHF. In nucleotides, the CDR3 is TGTGCCAGCAGTCCCGGGACAGGGACGTCACCCCTCCACTTT. This chain joins TRBV6-5 and TRBJ1-6; 9 nucleotides agree with TRBD1. After removal of 5 bases from V and 10 bases from J, the junction contained 6 bases not matched to a gene. Germline V gives CDR1 MNHEY, CDR2 SVGAGI. CDR3 length equals 14 residues.

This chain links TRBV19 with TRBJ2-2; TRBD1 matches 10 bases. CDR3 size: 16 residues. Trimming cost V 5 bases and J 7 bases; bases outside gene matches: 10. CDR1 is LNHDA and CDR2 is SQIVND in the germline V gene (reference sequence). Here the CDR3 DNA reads TGTGCCAGTAGTTTGTTTGTGACAGGGGGCAACGGGGAGCTGTTTTTT. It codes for CASSLFVTGGNGELFF.

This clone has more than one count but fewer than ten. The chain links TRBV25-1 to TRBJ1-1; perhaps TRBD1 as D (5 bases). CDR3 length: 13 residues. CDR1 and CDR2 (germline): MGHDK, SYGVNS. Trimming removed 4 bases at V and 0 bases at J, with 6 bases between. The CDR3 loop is CASSGQMNTEAFF. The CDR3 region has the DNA TGTGCCAGCAGTGGACAGATGAACACTGAAGCTTTCTTT.

CDR3 amino acids: CASKPGTTNEKLFF. CDR3 nucleotide sequence: TGCGCCAGCAAACCCGGGACAACTAATGAAAAACTGTTTTTT. This rearrangement joins TRBV5-1 to TRBJ1-4; no clear D. There are 14 residues in the CDR3. V lost 6 bases and J 0 bases, leaving 9 bases between the germline ends. From germline, CDR1 is SGHRS and CDR2 YFSETQ. Full variable domain (missing parts from reference TRBV5-1 and TRBJ1-4): KAGVTQTPRYLIKTRGQQVTLSCSPISGHRSVSWYQQTPGQGLQFLFEYFSETQRNKGNFPGRFSGRQFSNSRSEMNVSTLELGDSALYLCASKPGTTNEKLFFGSGTQLSVL.

The DNA of the CDR3 is TGCGCCAGCAGCTCTAGACTAGCGGGATACAATGAGCAGTTCTTC. Translation gives CASSSRLAGYNEQFF. The chain joins TRBV5-1 to TRBJ2-1; 11 bases agree with TRBD2. Trimming took 3 bases from V and 4 from J; bases not matched to a gene: 3. The V gene's germline CDR1 is SGHRS and CDR2 YFSETQ. The CDR3 consists of 15 residues.

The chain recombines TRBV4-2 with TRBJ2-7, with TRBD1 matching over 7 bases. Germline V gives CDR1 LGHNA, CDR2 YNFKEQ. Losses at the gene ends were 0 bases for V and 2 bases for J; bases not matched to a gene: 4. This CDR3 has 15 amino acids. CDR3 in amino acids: CASSQEAGGPYEQYF. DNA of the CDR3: TGTGCCAGCAGCCAAGAGGCAGGGGGACCCTACGAGCAGTACTTC.

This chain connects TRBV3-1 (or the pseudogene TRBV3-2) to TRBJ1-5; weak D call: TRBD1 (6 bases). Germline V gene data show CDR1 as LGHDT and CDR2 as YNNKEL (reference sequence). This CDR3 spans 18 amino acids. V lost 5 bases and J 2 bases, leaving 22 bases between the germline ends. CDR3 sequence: CASSVRGRDDTGNQPQHF. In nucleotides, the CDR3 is TGTGCCAGCAGCGTCAGGGGCAGGGACGACACCGGCAATCAGCCCCAGCATTTT.